The rows below give T cell receptor beta chains drawn from one sample of a study of T cell repertoires in cytomegalovirus infection. Each CDR3 protein gets one entry after TCRdb re-called the reads with MiXCR. In the table there are 150,000 to 200,000 distinct CDR3 sequences, roughly 9.8% of which are singletons. What was sequenced was PBMCs. These receptor sequences come from a human donor in good health (CMV status not recorded). Some clones in this sample may be carry-over from other donors' samples. The CDR3 runs from the conserved cysteine through the conserved F or W. A D gene is named only where the DNA matches it firmly. Clone size is stated in some rows and not others, as once, few, many or a class when expanded.

D	J	size	V	CDR3	DNA
-	TRBJ1-2	many	TRBV20-1	CSARDPYGEEGYTF	TGCAGTGCTAGAGATCCGTACGGTGAGGAAGGCTACACCTTC
TRBD2	TRBJ2-7	many	TRBV7-2	CASSSPRGVTYEQYF	TGTGCCAGCAGCTCCCCCCGGGGGGTTACCTACGAGCAGTACTTC
TRBD2	TRBJ2-1	many	TRBV11-2	CASSLLAGGYNEQFF	TGTGCCAGCAGCTTACTAGCGGGGGGTTACAATGAGCAGTTCTTC
-	TRBJ2-1	-	TRBV29-1	CSVGTYLYNEQFF	TGCAGCGTTGGGACCTACCTTTACAATGAGCAGTTCTTC
-	TRBJ1-3	few	TRBV28	CASRAGHSGNTIYF	TGTGCCAGCAGGGCCGGGCACTCTGGAAACACCATATATTTT
TRBD1	TRBJ2-5	-	TRBV20-1	CSARDPSTGGETQYF	TGCAGTGCTAGAGATCCCTCGACAGGGGGGGAGACCCAGTACTTC
TRBD1	TRBJ1-2	many	TRBV7-2	CASSQKRGWTGGNYGYTF	TGTGCCAGCAGCCAAAAAAGGGGTTGGACAGGGGGAAACTATGGCTACACCTTC
-	TRBJ1-1	many	TRBV29-1	CSVGLSSNTEAFF	TGCAGCGTTGGGTTATCGTCGAACACTGAAGCTTTCTTT
-	TRBJ2-2	few	TRBV5-5	CASSLFDGATGELFF	TGTGCCAGCAGCTTGTTTGACGGGGCCACCGGGGAGCTGTTTTTT
-	TRBJ2-6	many	TRBV4-3	CASSQEEGTGANVLTF	TGCGCCAGCAGCCAAGAAGAGGGTACTGGGGCCAACGTCCTGACTTTC
TRBD2	TRBJ2-7	many	TRBV7-2	CASSPQGTSGTYEQYF	TGTGCCAGCAGCCCCCAGGGGACTAGCGGAACCTACGAGCAGTACTTC
TRBD2	TRBJ2-7	many	TRBV11-1	CASSYFAGGVYEQYF	TGTGCCAGCAGCTACTTCGCGGGAGGGGTCTACGAGCAGTACTTC
-	TRBJ1-4	few	TRBV7-6	CASSLGTANEKLFF	TGTGCCAGCAGCTTAGGGACAGCGAATGAAAAACTGTTTTTT
-	TRBJ1-4	many	TRBV28	CASSPNRPNEKLFF	TGTGCCAGCAGTCCAAATAGACCGAATGAAAAACTGTTTTTT
-	TRBJ2-1	few	TRBV7-8	CASSLARTVMNEQFF	TGTGCCAGCAGCTTAGCGCGGACAGTCATGAATGAGCAGTTCTTC
TRBD1	TRBJ1-4	few	TRBV2	CASRRGQTNEKLFF	TGTGCCAGCAGGAGGGGGCAGACGAATGAAAAACTGTTTTTT
TRBD2	TRBJ2-2	many	TRBV7-2	CASSFIGLGVGELFF	TGTGCCAGCAGCTTCATCGGACTAGGGGTCGGGGAGCTGTTTTTT
-	TRBJ2-7	-	TRBV5-4	CASSMVGRGPYEQYF	TGTGCCAGCAGCATGGTTGGACGGGGACCCTACGAGCAGTACTTC
TRBD1	TRBJ1-4	-	TRBV29-1	CSAGSGTGANEKLFF	TGCAGCGCCGGAAGTGGGACAGGTGCTAATGAAAAACTGTTTTTT
TRBD2	TRBJ2-7	many	TRBV6-2/TRBV6-3	CASSFVLSASGNHYEQYF	TGTGCCAGCAGTTTTGTGTTGTCGGCTAGCGGGAACCACTACGAGCAGTACTTC
-	TRBJ2-3	many	TRBV7-2	CASSLDNWETQYF	TGTGCCAGCAGCTTAGATAATTGGGAGACGCAGTATTTT
-	TRBJ2-1	many	TRBV7-2	CASSLDYRSSRNEQFF	TGTGCCAGCAGCTTAGATTACCGATCCTCTAGGAATGAGCAGTTCTTC
-	TRBJ2-7	-	TRBV18	CASSLGGPPYEQYF	TGTGCCAGCTCACTCGGAGGGCCCCCCTACGAGCAGTACTTC
-	TRBJ2-7	few	TRBV24-1	CATSDLDYEQYF	TGTGCCACCAGTGATTTAGATTACGAGCAGTACTTC
TRBD1	TRBJ2-7	many	TRBV7-2	CASSPRTGSYEQYF	TGTGCCAGCAGCCCCCGGACAGGGTCCTACGAGCAGTACTTC
TRBD1	TRBJ1-5	many	TRBV7-9	CASSGLGTGNQPQHF	TGTGCCAGCAGCGGATTGGGGACAGGGAATCAGCCCCAGCATTTT
-	TRBJ1-5	many	TRBV7-2	CASSSEPGRLSEFQPQHF	TGTGCCAGCAGCTCCGAACCGGGTCGCCTTTCCGAATTTCAGCCCCAGCATTTT
TRBD1	TRBJ2-3	-	TRBV29-1	CSVLATGGTDTQYF	TGCAGCGTTCTCGCGACAGGGGGTACAGATACGCAGTATTTT
-	TRBJ2-1	-	TRBV29-1	CSVEDPGGLIVNEQFF	TGCAGCGTTGAAGATCCGGGGGGCCTGATTGTCAATGAGCAGTTCTTC
TRBD1	TRBJ1-3	many	TRBV5-1	CASSLGDSSGNTIYF	TGCGCCAGCAGCTTGGGGGACAGCTCTGGAAACACCATATATTTT
-	TRBJ1-1	few	TRBV5-4	CASSYGGDGSEAFF	TGTGCCAGCAGCTACGGGGGGGACGGGTCTGAAGCTTTCTTT
TRBD2	TRBJ2-1	many	TRBV28	CATAQARGLAGGQFF	TGTGCCACCGCTCAGGCCCGGGGGCTAGCGGGCGGTCAGTTCTTC
TRBD1	TRBJ1-1	-	TRBV7-2	CASSLAQGATGAFF	TGTGCCAGCAGCTTAGCGCAGGGGGCGACTGGGGCTTTCTTT
TRBD2	TRBJ2-7	many	TRBV7-2	CASNPAPSGATYEQYF	TGTGCCAGCAACCCCGCTCCTAGCGGGGCGACCTACGAGCAGTACTTC
TRBD1	TRBJ2-7	few	TRBV5-6	CASSRGQGTLSYEQYF	TGTGCCAGCAGCCGTGGACAGGGGACCCTATCCTACGAGCAGTACTTC
TRBD2	TRBJ2-7	-	TRBV20-1	CSARDLGGSGSPSSYEQYF	TGCAGTGCTAGAGACCTAGGGGGTAGCGGGAGCCCGAGCTCCTACGAGCAGTACTTC
-	TRBJ2-5	few	TRBV4-1	CASSQDPAGQETQYF	TGCGCCAGCAGCCAAGATCCCGCAGGGCAAGAGACCCAGTACTTC
-	TRBJ1-2	few	TRBV28	CASTGTLRRGYTF	TGTGCCAGCACTGGCACGCTTCGCCGTGGCTACACCTTC
-	TRBJ2-1	-	TRBV20-1	CSALLGNEQFF	TGCAGTGCTTTACTAGGGAATGAGCAGTTCTTC
-	TRBJ2-7	few	TRBV15	CATRPGPQDEQYF	TGTGCCACCAGGCCGGGACCCCAAGACGAGCAGTACTTC
TRBD1	TRBJ1-2	many	TRBV7-9	CASSPPGQGHYGYTF	TGTGCCAGCAGCCCTCCGGGACAGGGACACTATGGCTACACCTTC
-	TRBJ2-7	many	TRBV7-2	CASSLDFYEQYF	TGTGCCAGCAGCCTCGACTTCTACGAGCAGTACTTC
TRBD1	TRBJ2-1	once	TRBV10-3	CSIRDRGISYHEQFF	TGTTCCATCCGAGACAGGGGAATTTCCTACCATGAGCAGTTCTTC
-	TRBJ2-6	many	TRBV28	CASTYGMGSGANVLTF	TGTGCCAGCACCTACGGTATGGGGTCTGGGGCCAACGTCCTGACTTTC
-	TRBJ1-2	few	TRBV7-9	CASSSEIPRALYGYTF	TGTGCCAGCAGCTCCGAGATTCCCAGGGCACTCTATGGCTACACCTTC
-	TRBJ2-1	many	TRBV7-2	CASSLRARNNEQFF	TGTGCCAGCAGCTTAAGGGCCAGAAACAATGAGCAGTTCTTC
TRBD1	TRBJ2-5	many	TRBV7-6	CASSLALRQGYQETQYF	TGTGCCAGCAGCTTAGCGCTGAGACAGGGGTATCAAGAGACCCAGTACTTC